The 11 T cell receptor beta chains below come from one sample, sequenced in a study of CD4 and CD8 cells across lung adenocarcinoma regions. MiXCR was run by TCRdb on the PCR reads, yielding one entry per CDR3 protein. The sample records about 3,400 distinct CDR3 sequences, 45% to 60% being singletons. Sequenced material: CD4+ T cells from the center of a lung tumor. These receptors came from a female donor with lung adenocarcinoma. The CD4 and CD8 labels of this study may be unreliable.

This clonotype is large (0.1 to 1%) by share. The chain employs TRBV6-1 and TRBJ2-1; TRBD2 matches 9 bases. CDR3 length equals 16 residues. Germline CDR1 reads MNHNS; CDR2 reads SASEGT. V lost 0 bases to trimming and J lost 4 bases; unmatched junction nucleotides: 4. In DNA, the CDR3 is TGTGCCAGCAGTGAAGCCGGGACTAGCTTTTACAATGAGCAGTTCTTC. Protein sequence: CASSEAGTSFYNEQFF.

The chain couples TRBV10-1 to TRBJ2-1; D gene uncertain. TRBJ2-5 matches the DNA end more closely, so the J call is doubtful. Germline lookup yields CDR1 WNHNN and CDR2 SYGVQD (reference sequence). The CDR3 runs to 18 residues. CDR3 in DNA: TGCGCCAGCCTAGGTGGTTTGGGAACAGCGAACCTTCGGAAGACCCAGTACTTC. This gives the protein CASLGGLGTANLRKTQYF.

The chain employs TRBV4-1 and TRBJ2-1; D not resolved. The germline V gene has CDR1 MGHRA and CDR2 YSYEKL. V lost 0 bases, J lost 3 bases, and 12 bases lay in between. The CDR3 consists of 16 residues. CDR3 nucleotide sequence: TGCGCCAGCAGCCAAGATATGGGTGGCAGCTACAATGAGCAGTTCTTC. Translation gives CASSQDMGGSYNEQFF.

This clonotype was counted a few times. CDR3 nucleotides: TGTGCCAGCAGTGAAACAACAGGGGGCGGTGAAAAACTGTTTTTT. As protein: CASSETTGGGEKLFF. The chain is built from TRBV6-1 and TRBJ1-4; 9 nucleotides line up with TRBD1. From germline, CDR1 is MNHNS and CDR2 SASEGT. With V trimmed by 2 bases and J by 7 bases, 5 bases remained unmatched. The CDR3 consists of 15 residues.

The chain has TRBV6-1 and TRBJ2-5; D unresolved. The J call may be in error: the DNA end matches TRBJ2-7 better. The CDR3 totals 13 residues. In germline, CDR1 is MNHNS, CDR2 SASEGT. The CDR3 is CASSVPLRYEQYF. Written as DNA, the CDR3 is TGTGCCAGCAGTGTTCCCCTTCGCTACGAGCAGTACTTC.

The chain is built from TRBV6-1 and TRBJ2-1, with unresolved D. Germline V gene data show CDR1 as MNHNS and CDR2 as SASEGT. This CDR3 contains 13 residues. The V end was cut by 2 bases, the J end by 4 bases, with 6 bases between. The CDR3 protein is CASSESYYNEQFF. In nucleotides, the CDR3 is TGTGCCAGCAGTGAAAGTTATTACAATGAGCAGTTCTTC.

The chain couples TRBV27 to TRBJ2-1, with 11 positions matching TRBD2. The V gene end was trimmed by 6 bases and the J gene end by 4 bases; junction bases not matched to a gene: 11. This CDR3 region has 17 residues. Germline CDR1 and CDR2: MNHEY and SMNVEV (reference sequence). The CDR3 region has the DNA TGTGCCAGCAGACACATAGCGGGAGGGCCAAGATACAATGAGCAGTTCTTC. It encodes CASRHIAGGPRYNEQFF.

This chain links TRBV27 with TRBJ2-3; D remains unclear. Germline V gene sequence: CDR1 MNHEY, CDR2 SMNVEV (reference sequence). V gave up 7 bases and J gave up 3 bases, with 5 bases separating them. CDR3 length equals 11 residues. CDR3 DNA sequence: TGTGCCAGCACCGATACAGATACGCAGTATTTT. Amino acid sequence: CASTDTDTQYF.

V gene TRBV10-3 combines with J gene TRBJ2-3; D possibly matches TRBD1 or TRBD2 (5 bases each). The germline CDR1 and CDR2 sequences are ENHRY and SYGVKD. V lost 10 bases and J 10 bases, leaving 24 bases between the germline ends. The CDR3 is 14 residues long. CDR3 amino acids: CATSGPKSTDAQYF. The CDR3 coding sequence is TGTGCCACCTCGGGGCCGAAGAGCACCGATGCGCAGTATTTT.

This clonotype is judged medium-sized (0.01 to 0.1%). CDR3 sequence: CASIRAGSYEQYF. In DNA, the CDR3 is TGTGCCAGTATCAGGGCGGGGTCCTACGAGCAGTACTTC. The chain joins TRBV6-1 to TRBJ2-5, with a weak D call TRBD2 (6 bases). Near its end, the DNA agrees better with TRBJ2-7, so the J call may be wrong. Germline CDR1 and CDR2: MNHNS and SASEGT. The CDR3 loop spans 13 amino acids.

The V and J genes are TRBV9 and TRBJ2-3, with TRBD1 as a possible D gene (6 bases). The CDR3 contains 16 residues. Looked up from germline, CDR1 is SGDLS and CDR2 is YYNGEE. V gave up 4 bases and J gave up 0 bases, with 15 bases separating them. The CDR3 is CASSTHRTVSTDTQYF. The CDR3 DNA reads as TGTGCCAGCAGCACTCATAGGACAGTGAGCACAGATACGCAGTATTTT.